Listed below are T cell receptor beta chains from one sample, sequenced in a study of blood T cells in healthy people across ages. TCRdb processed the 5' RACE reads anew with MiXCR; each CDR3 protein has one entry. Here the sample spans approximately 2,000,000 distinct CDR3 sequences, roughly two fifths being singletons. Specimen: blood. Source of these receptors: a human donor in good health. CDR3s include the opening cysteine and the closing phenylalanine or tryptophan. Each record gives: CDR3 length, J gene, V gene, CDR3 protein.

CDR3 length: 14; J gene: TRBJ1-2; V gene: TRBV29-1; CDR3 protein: CSVEEYGTGYGYTF
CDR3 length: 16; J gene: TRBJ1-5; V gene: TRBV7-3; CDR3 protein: CASSSARGRGSQPQHF
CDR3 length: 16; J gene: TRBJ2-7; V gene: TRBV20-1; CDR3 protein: CSAAPYTSGGTYEQYF
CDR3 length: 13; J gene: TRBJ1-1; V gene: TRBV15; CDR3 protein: CATRLTIFTEAFF
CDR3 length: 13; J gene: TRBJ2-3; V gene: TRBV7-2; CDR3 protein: CATNESPPDTQYF
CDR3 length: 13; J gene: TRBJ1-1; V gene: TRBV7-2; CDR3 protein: CASSSSPGVRTFF
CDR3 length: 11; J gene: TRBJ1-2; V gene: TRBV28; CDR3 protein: CASISRTGYTF
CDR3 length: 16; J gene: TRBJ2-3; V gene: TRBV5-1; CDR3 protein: CASSLGIGGAADTQYF
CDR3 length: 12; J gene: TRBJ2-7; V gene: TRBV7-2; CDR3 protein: CASSTTFYEQYF
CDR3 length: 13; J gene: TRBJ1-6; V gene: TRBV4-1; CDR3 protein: CASSQVVAVTLHF
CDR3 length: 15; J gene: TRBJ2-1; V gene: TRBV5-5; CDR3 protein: CASSVRHRGGYEQFF
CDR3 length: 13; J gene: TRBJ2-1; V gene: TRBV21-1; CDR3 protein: CARTGFIPNEQFF
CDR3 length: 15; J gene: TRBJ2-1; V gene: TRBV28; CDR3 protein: CASSPRGSGGNEQFF
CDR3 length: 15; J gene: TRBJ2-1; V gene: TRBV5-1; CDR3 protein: CASSLSRAGDEEQFF
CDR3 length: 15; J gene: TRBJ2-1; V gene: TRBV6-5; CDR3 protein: CASRKAGGPYDEQFF
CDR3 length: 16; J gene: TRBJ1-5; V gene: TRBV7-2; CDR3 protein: CASSLRSGVGNQPQHF
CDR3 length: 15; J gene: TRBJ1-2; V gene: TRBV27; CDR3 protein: CASSSSLGRANGYTF
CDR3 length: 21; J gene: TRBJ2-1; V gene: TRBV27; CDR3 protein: CASSLLTGGARETTAYNEQFF
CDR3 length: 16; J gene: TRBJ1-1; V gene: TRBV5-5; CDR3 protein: CASSPGGAQSNTEAFF
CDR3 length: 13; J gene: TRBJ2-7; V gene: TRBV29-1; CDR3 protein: CSVRQEFSYEQYF
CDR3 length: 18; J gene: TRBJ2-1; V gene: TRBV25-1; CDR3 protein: CASSGPTSGGTLYNEQFF
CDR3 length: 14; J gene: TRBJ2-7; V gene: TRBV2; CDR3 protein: CASRAGRLTYEQYF
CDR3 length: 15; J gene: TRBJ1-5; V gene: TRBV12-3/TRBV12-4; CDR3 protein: CASSLAMDGTGPQHF
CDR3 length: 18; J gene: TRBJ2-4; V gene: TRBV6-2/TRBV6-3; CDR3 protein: CASSWGLAGGVAKNIQYF
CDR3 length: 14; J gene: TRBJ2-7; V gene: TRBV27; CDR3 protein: CASSNDRGNYEQYF
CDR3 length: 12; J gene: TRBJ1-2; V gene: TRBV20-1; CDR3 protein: CRSSSGAYGYTF
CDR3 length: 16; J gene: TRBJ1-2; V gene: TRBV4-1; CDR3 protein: CASRRTPGGTGGGYTF
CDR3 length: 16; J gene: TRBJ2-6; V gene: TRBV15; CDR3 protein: CATSRDSVSGANVLTF
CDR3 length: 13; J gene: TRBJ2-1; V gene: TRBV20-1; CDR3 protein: CSAARGYRNEQFF
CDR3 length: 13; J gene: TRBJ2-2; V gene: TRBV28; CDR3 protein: CASSFATAGELFF
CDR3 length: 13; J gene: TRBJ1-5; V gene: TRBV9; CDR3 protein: CASSANSNQPQHF
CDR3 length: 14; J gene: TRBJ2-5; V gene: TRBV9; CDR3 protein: CASSVEDGQETQYF
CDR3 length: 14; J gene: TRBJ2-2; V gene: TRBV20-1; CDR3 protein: CSAKRWGYTGELFF
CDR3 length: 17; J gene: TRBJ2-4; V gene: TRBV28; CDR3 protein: CASSLGFTGGLMDIQYF
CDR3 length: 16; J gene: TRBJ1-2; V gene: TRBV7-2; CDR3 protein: CASSFIGQGVGYGYTF
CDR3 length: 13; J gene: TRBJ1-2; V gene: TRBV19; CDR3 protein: CASSIDRGDRYTF
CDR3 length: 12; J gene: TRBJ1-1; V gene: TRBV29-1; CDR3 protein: CSWGGVNTEAFF
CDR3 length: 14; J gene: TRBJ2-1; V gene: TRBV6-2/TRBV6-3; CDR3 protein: CASSRTSAYNEQFF
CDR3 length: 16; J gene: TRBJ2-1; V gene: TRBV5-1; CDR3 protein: CASSPLRDRGVNEQFF
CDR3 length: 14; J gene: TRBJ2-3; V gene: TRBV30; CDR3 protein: CAWKPLLSTDTQYF
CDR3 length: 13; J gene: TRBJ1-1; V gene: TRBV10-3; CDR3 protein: CAISESWDGEAFF
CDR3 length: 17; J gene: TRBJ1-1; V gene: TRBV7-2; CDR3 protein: CASSLALSQGENTEAFF
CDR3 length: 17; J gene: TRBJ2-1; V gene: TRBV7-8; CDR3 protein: CASSSRTGIRRKETQFF
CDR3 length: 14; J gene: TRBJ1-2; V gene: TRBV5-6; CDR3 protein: CASSLDTDPYGYTF
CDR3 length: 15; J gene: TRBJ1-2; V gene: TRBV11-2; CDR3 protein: CASSLGRWMDYGYTF